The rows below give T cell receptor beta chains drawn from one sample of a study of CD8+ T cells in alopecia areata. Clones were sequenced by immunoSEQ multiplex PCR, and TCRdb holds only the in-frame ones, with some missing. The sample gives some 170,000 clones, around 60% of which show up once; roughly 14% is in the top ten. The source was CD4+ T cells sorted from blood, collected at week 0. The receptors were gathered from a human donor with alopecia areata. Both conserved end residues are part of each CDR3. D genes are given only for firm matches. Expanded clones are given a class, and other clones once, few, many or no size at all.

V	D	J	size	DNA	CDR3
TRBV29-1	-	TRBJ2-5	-	TGCAGCGTCACACTAGAACAAGAGACCCAGTACTTC	CSVTLEQETQYF
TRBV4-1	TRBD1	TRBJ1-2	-	TGCGCCAGCAGCCTAACAGGGGACTATGGCTACACCTTC	CASSLTGDYGYTF
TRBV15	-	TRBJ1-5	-	TGTGCCACCAGCAGGGACAGCCGCAATCAGCCCCAGCATTTT	CATSRDSRNQPQHF
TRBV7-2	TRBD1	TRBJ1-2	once	TGTGCCAGCAGCACGGACAGGGTTCGGGGCTACACCTTC	CASSTDRVRGYTF
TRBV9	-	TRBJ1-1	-	TGTGCCAGCAGCCCCAATTGGGGGAAGGACACTGAAGCTTTCTTT	CASSPNWGKDTEAFF
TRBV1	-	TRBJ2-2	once	TGCACCAGCAGAAAAGGCTCGAACACCGGGGAGCTGTTTTTT	CTSRKGSNTGELFF
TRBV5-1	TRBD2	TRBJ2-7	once	TGCGCCAGCGCCCGGACTAGCGGGGCCTACGAGCAGTACTTC	CASARTSGAYEQYF
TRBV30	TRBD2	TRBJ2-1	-	TGTGCCTGGAGACTCTGGGGGGGTAGCAATGAGCAGTTCTTC	CAWRLWGGSNEQFF
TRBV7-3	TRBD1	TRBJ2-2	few	TGTGCCAGCAGCTTAAGGGGGACAGTGAACACCGGGGAGCTGTTTTTT	CASSLRGTVNTGELFF
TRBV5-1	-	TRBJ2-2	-	TGCGCCAGCAGCCCGGACAGAACGAACACCGGGGAGCTGTTTTTT	CASSPDRTNTGELFF
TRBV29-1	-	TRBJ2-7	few	TGCAGCGTTGATACGGGATCCTACGAGCAGTACTTC	CSVDTGSYEQYF
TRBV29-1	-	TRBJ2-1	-	TGCAGCGTGAGGACAGCGCACTACAATGAGCAGTTCTTC	CSVRTAHYNEQFF
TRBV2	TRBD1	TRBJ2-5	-	TGTGCCAGCAGTAGTGAGACAGGGGTATTGGGGACCCAGTACTTC	CASSSETGVLGTQYF
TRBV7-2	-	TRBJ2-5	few	TGTGCCAGCAGCTTAGGTTCCGTTAGGACCCAGTACTTC	CASSLGSVRTQYF
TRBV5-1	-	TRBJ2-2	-	TGCGCCAGCAGCTTGGCGCAGGGGTCCACCGGGGAGCTGTTTTTT	CASSLAQGSTGELFF
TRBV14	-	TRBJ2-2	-	TGTGCCAGCAGCCAAGCCCCGGCCGGGGAGCTGTTTTTT	CASSQAPAGELFF
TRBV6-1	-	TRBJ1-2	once	TGTGCCAGCACCCTCGAGGGCAGGCCAGGTTATGGCTACACCTTC	CASTLEGRPGYGYTF
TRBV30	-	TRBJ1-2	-	TGTGCCTGGAGTACCCACGGGACCGTCTATGGCTACACCTTC	CAWSTHGTVYGYTF
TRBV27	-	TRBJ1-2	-	TGTGCCAGCAGCCGGGACCGATTCTATGGCTACACCTTC	CASSRDRFYGYTF
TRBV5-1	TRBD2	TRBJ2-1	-	TGCGCCAGCAGCTTGGTGGGGACTAGCGGTAACAATGAGCAGTTCTTC	CASSLVGTSGNNEQFF
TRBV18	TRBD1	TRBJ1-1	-	TGTGCCAGCTCACCGCTTGTTGGAACAGGGGCCCTATTGGGGATGAACACTGAAGCTTTCTTT	CASSPLVGTGALLGMNTEAFF
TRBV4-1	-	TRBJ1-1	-	TGCGCCAGCAGCCAAAAAGAGGGTGGGGTGGCTTTCTTT	CASSQKEGGVAFF
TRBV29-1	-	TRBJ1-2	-	TGCAGCGTTGGGGGGGGCGGTGGTACCTATGGCTACACCTTC	CSVGGGGGTYGYTF
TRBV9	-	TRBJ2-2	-	TGTGCCAGCAGCAAAGGGGCCGGGGAGCTGTTTTTT	CASSKGAGELFF
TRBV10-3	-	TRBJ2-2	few	TGTGCCATCAGTGAGTCTAGAGGCGGGGAGCTGTTTTTT	CAISESRGGELFF
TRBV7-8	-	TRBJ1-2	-	TGTGCCAGCAGCTTAGTTCGTGATGTTCATGGCTACACCTTC	CASSLVRDVHGYTF